This TCR beta chain was retrieved from a study of cytomegalovirus exposure and HLA in healthy donors. The CDR3 consists of 14 residues. CDR1 is SSHAT, CDR2 FNYEAQ, per germline (reference sequence). V lost 9 bases to trimming and J lost 3 bases; unmatched junction nucleotides: 7. The method was immunoSEQ multiplex PCR; TCRdb's version includes in-frame clones alone and lacks a portion of them. The sample includes approximately 120,000 clones, approximately 94% of them seen just once. The chain joins TRBV7-7 to TRBJ2-3; 9 bases are a match to TRBD2. The sample comprised PBMCs. This sequence originates from a young woman in good health and CMV-seronegative. CDR3 sequence: CASSGGHGTDTQYF. The CDR3 DNA is TGTGCCAGTAGCGGGGGCCACGGGACAGATACGCAGTATTTT. Drawing the rest from reference TRBV7-7 and TRBJ2-3, the complete variable domain is GAGVSQSPRYKVTKRGQDVTLRCDPISSHATLYWYQQALGQGPEFLTYFNYEAQPDKSGLPSDRFSAERPEGSISTLTIQRTEQRDSAMYRCASSGGHGTDTQYFGPGTRLTVL.